This T cell receptor beta chain was observed in a study of CD8+ T cells in alopecia areata. Study as a whole: Patients received oral tofacitinib, 5 to 10 mg twice daily, for moderate-to-severe alopecia areata. Treatment with tofacitinib (6 to 18 months) was followed by 6 months off drug. Study findings and constraints: Treatment with tofacitinib significantly lowered scalp clonality and reduced expanded CD8+ clones among the top 100.

Comments on this clone: Its antigen is undetermined.

Sequencing relied on a cDNA template that was reverse transcribed from extracted RNA. Here immunoSEQ multiplex PCR was the method, and the copy in TCRdb shows in-frame clones only, minus some. The sample gives around 190,000 clones, 64% of which show up once; roughly 4.2% is in the top ten. The treatment was: oral pan-JAK inhibitor, 5-10 mg twice daily. Obtained from alopecia areata patients were lesional scalp punch biopsies along with peripheral blood. The CDR3 runs to 14 residues. The V gene lost 3 bases and the J gene lost 6 bases, with 12 bases spanning the gap. Germline CDR1 is ENHRY and CDR2 is SYGVKD.

This sequence originates from a human donor with alopecia areata. Sequencing used CD4+ T cells sorted from blood, obtained at week 4, from a patient treated with tofacitinib. The chain combines TRBV10-3 with TRBJ1-5; perhaps TRBD1 as D (5 bases). This CDR3 is CAISEQENSQPQHF. The CDR3 DNA follows: TGTGCCATCAGTGAACAGGAAAACAGTCAGCCCCAGCATTTT.